This T cell receptor beta chain originates from a study of neurological immune-mediated disorders. 5'RACE generated cDNA with 10-nucleotide random UMIs. A single record per CDR3 protein comes from TCRdb applying MiXCR to the 5' RACE reads. The data hold approximately 130,000 distinct CDR3 sequences, with about 3.4% observed a single time. This clonotype was counted at least ten times. What it binds is not known. For the unsorted libraries, 2 million PBMCs stored at -80 C served as input. Germline loops: CDR1 DFQATT, CDR2 SNEGSKA (reference sequence). CDR3 length: 12 residues. Trimming left V 2 bases short and J 5 bases short, with 10 bases between. Overall study results and limits: When the repertoires were sorted by phylogenetic grouping, those of 18 of 34 multiple sclerosis patients ended up in one related-CDR3 cluster, a possible signature.

The chain has TRBV20-1 and TRBJ2-7, with D maybe TRBD1 (5 bases). This sequence was found in a young woman with multiple sclerosis. The sample taken for sequencing was PBMCs. The DNA for the CDR3 is TGCAGTGCTAGATCCAAAGGGGACGAGCAGTACTTC. This codes for CSARSKGDEQYF.